This T cell receptor (beta chain) emerged from a study of blood T cell repertoires in COVID-19. Study overall: Samples representing acute and convalescent COVID-19 were sourced from the United States, Italy and Spain. T cells, B-cell-depleted T cells, or PBMCs provided the cDNA or gDNA that served as material.

Patients from Seattle were sampled longitudinally, starting during active infection. Original processing notes: Amplification with reference gene primers provided the estimates of nucleated cell counts. Assay: immunoSEQ multiplex PCR; the TCRdb copy retains only in-frame clones and omits some. The V and J calls and clone size come from that table; D and trimming were worked out from the DNA. Among around 300,000 clones listed, nearly 90% were seen once. This CDR3 comprises 16 residues. From germline, CDR1 is SGDLS and CDR2 YYNGEE. The V gene end was trimmed by 4 bases and the J gene end by 4 bases; junction bases not matched to a gene: 11.

Source material: peripheral blood. The sequence was obtained from a woman aged 40 to 55 with COVID-19, enrolled during active disease. The chain links TRBV9 to TRBJ2-7; 10 nucleotides line up with TRBD2. Written as DNA, the CDR3 is TGTGCCAGCAGCCCCTCTGTAGCGGGAGGTTCATACGAGCAGTACTTC. It codes for CASSPSVAGGSYEQYF.